The 27 T cell receptor beta chains listed next were all sequenced from one sample in a study of CD8 T cells in Susac syndrome. Reverse transcription used about 0.5 to 1 ug RNA and random hexamers. TCRdb independently ran MiXCR on the immunoSEQ multiplex PCR reads; one entry per CDR3 protein. The table has roughly 190,000 distinct CDR3 sequences, approximately 95% seen once. The specimen was CD8+ T cells from PBMCs. All receptors come from a human donor with Susac syndrome.

The chain has TRBV24-1 and TRBJ2-1; 12 bases align to TRBD2. V lost 2 bases to trimming and J lost 7 bases; unmatched junction nucleotides: 8. The germline V gene has CDR1 KGHDR and CDR2 SFDVKD. The CDR3 has 17 amino acids. The CDR3 coding sequence is TGTGCCACCAGTGATTCCGGCACTAGCGGGGGGATGAATGAGCAGTTCTTC. Amino acids: CATSDSGTSGGMNEQFF.

The rearrangement links TRBV2 to TRBJ1-5; perhaps TRBD1 as D (6 bases). Trimming pared 7 bases from V and 4 bases from J, leaving 11 bases between. CDR1 and CDR2 from the germline V gene are SNHLY and FYNNEI. CDR3 length equals 13 residues. Here the CDR3 DNA reads TGTGCCAGCAATCGACAGGAAAATCAGCCCCAGCATTTT. It yields the protein CASNRQENQPQHF.

This rearrangement joins TRBV20-1 to TRBJ2-3; possible D gene TRBD1, 6 bases. V was shortened by 3 bases and J by 5 bases, with 18 bases between the two germline ends. The germline V gene encodes CDR1 DFQATT and CDR2 SNEGSKA (reference sequence). The CDR3 runs 15 residues. This CDR3 reads CSASIFDRFGDTQYF. CDR3 nucleotides: TGCAGTGCTAGTATTTTCGACAGGTTTGGAGATACGCAGTATTTT.

The rearrangement links TRBV20-1 to TRBJ2-7, with D possibly TRBD2 on 5 matching bases. Trimming pared 0 bases from V and 0 bases from J, leaving 9 bases between. This CDR3 has 14 residues. CDR1 is DFQATT and CDR2 is SNEGSKA in the germline V gene (reference sequence). The CDR3: CSARDRSGSYEQYF. The CDR3 region has the DNA TGCAGTGCTAGAGATCGGAGCGGCTCCTACGAGCAGTACTTC.

V gene TRBV4-1 combines with J gene TRBJ2-7; D is perhaps TRBD2 (6 bases). This CDR3 comprises 17 residues. Trimming stripped 5 bases from V and 2 bases from J, with 22 bases between. The germline V gene encodes CDR1 MGHRA and CDR2 YSYEKL. The chain's CDR3 is CASSESAGTVNPYEQYF. The CDR3, as DNA: TGCGCCAGCAGCGAGAGTGCCGGGACTGTGAATCCCTACGAGCAGTACTTC.

This clonotype was recorded only once. The chain is built from TRBV5-1 and TRBJ2-1; 7 nucleotides align to TRBD2. Per germline, CDR1 SGHRS and CDR2 YFSETQ. J gave up 10 bases and V 4 bases, and 14 bases lay outside the gene matches. The CDR3 contains 15 residues. This CDR3 reads CASSLEREGHREQFF. The CDR3 DNA follows: TGCGCCAGCAGCCTGGAGCGGGAAGGTCATAGGGAGCAGTTCTTC.

This sequence joins TRBV27 and TRBJ1-5; the D gene is possibly TRBD1 (6 bases). The V end was cut by 3 bases, the J end by 3 bases, with 9 bases between. CDR1 and CDR2 from the germline V gene are MNHEY and SMNVEV (reference sequence). This CDR3 has 14 residues. This CDR3 reads CASSFRGYNQPQHF. The CDR3 bases are TGTGCCAGCAGTTTTAGGGGGTACAATCAGCCCCAGCATTTT.

The gene calls are TRBV9 and TRBJ1-2; 8 bases map to TRBD1. Germline values: CDR1 SGDLS, CDR2 YYNGEE. The CDR3 length is 17 residues. V shed 0 bases and J 5 bases; nucleotides not matched to a gene: 12. CDR3 sequence: CASSVASGWTGQYGYTF. The DNA of the CDR3 is TGTGCCAGCAGCGTAGCCAGTGGTTGGACAGGGCAATATGGCTACACCTTC.

This chain uses TRBV11-2 with TRBJ2-6; 11 nucleotides match TRBD1. V lost 7 bases to trimming and J lost 8 bases; unmatched junction nucleotides: 7. CDR3 length: 15 residues. Germline CDR1 and CDR2: SGHAT and FQNNGV. For the CDR3, the DNA is TGTGCCAGCACCTGGACAGGGGGCGGTACCAACGTCCTGACTTTC. Translated, it gives CASTWTGGGTNVLTF.

This clonotype was counted a single time. The chain has TRBV20-1 and TRBJ1-5; 9 bases align to TRBD1. The CDR3 contains 14 residues. V lost 5 bases and J lost 6; bases outside the gene matches: 8. Germline values: CDR1 DFQATT, CDR2 SNEGSKA (reference sequence). This CDR3 is CSAVPGQGIQPQHF. CDR3 coding DNA: TGCAGTGCTGTCCCGGGACAGGGAATTCAGCCCCAGCATTTT.

The rearrangement uses TRBV20-1 and TRBJ2-6, with D perhaps matching TRBD1 (5 bases). V lost 4 bases and J 0 bases, leaving 16 bases between the germline ends. The length of the CDR3 is 17 residues. Germline V gives CDR1 DFQATT, CDR2 SNEGSKA (reference sequence). As DNA, the CDR3 is TGCAGTGCTAACAACCCTGGACACATCTCTGGGGCCAACGTCCTGACTTTC. Translating gives CSANNPGHISGANVLTF.

The chain is built from TRBV30 and TRBJ2-7; D remains unclear. Germline values: CDR1 GTSNPN, CDR2 SVGIG (reference sequence). The V and J ends lost 0 bases and 4 bases respectively, with 7 bases between them. This CDR3 contains 12 residues. In DNA form, the CDR3 reads TGTGCCTGGAGTGTACGCATTTACGAGCAGTACTTC. Translated: CAWSVRIYEQYF.

The rearrangement links TRBV7-9 to TRBJ1-5; D uncertain. There are 12 residues in the CDR3. Trimming stripped 3 bases from V and 3 bases from J, with 3 bases between. CDR1 and CDR2 (germline): SEHNR, FQNEAQ (reference sequence). CDR3 sequence (DNA): TGTGCCAGCAGCTTGACCAATCAGCCCCAGCATTTT. It encodes CASSLTNQPQHF.

The J gene is TRBJ2-1, the V gene TRBV7-3; TRBD1 matches 8 bases. The CDR3 totals 14 residues. Germline V gene sequence: CDR1 SGHTA, CDR2 FQGTGA. The V and J ends lost 5 bases and 5 bases, in that order; junction bases with no gene match: 5. This CDR3 is CASSPDRGNNEQFF. The CDR3, as DNA: TGTGCCAGCAGCCCCGACAGGGGTAACAATGAGCAGTTCTTC.

The J gene is TRBJ2-7, the V gene TRBV6-5, with D unclear. Per germline, CDR1 MNHEY and CDR2 SVGAGI. V lost 0 bases and J lost 2, with 8 bases in between. The CDR3 extends over 14 amino acids. The CDR3 region is CASSYSVGPYEQYF. CDR3 nucleotide sequence: TGTGCCAGCAGTTACTCGGTCGGGCCCTACGAGCAGTACTTC.

The chain has TRBV28 and TRBJ2-1, with D maybe TRBD2 (6 bases). V shed 3 bases and J shed 0 bases, with 9 bases lying between them. Germline loops: CDR1 MDHEN, CDR2 SYDVKM. This CDR3 comprises 15 residues. CDR3 in amino acids: CASSLGGNSYNEQFF. The CDR3 DNA reads as TGTGCCAGCAGTTTGGGGGGAAACTCCTACAATGAGCAGTTCTTC.

The V and J genes are TRBV5-1 and TRBJ2-2; no clear D. This CDR3 has 13 residues. Trimming took off 0 bases at V and 6 bases at J, with 6 bases between the two ends. The germline V gene encodes CDR1 SGHRS and CDR2 YFSETQ. The CDR3 DNA follows: TGCGCCAGCAGCTTGGTAGGATCCGGGGAGCTGTTTTTT. Its translation is CASSLVGSGELFF.

The chain has TRBV7-9 and TRBJ2-7; D possibly corresponds to TRBD2 (5 bases). CDR1 SEHNR and CDR2 FQNEAQ come from the germline V gene (reference sequence). This CDR3 is built from 13 residues. The ends were cut back, 3 bases at V and 2 bases at J, with 8 bases in the middle. The DNA for the CDR3 is TGTGCCAGCAGCTTCGGCGGGCCCTACGAGCAGTACTTC. It specifies CASSFGGPYEQYF.

This clonotype was seen a few times. The gene calls are TRBV7-9 and TRBJ2-7; D is unresolved. The CDR3 is 12 residues long. The germline V gene encodes CDR1 SEHNR and CDR2 FQNEAQ (reference sequence). Trimming pared 0 bases from V and 6 bases from J, leaving 6 bases between. The CDR3: CASSLAGSEQYF. The CDR3 region has the DNA TGTGCCAGCAGCTTAGCGGGATCCGAGCAGTACTTC.

V and J are TRBV18 and TRBJ2-1; 10 bases are shared with TRBD2. Trimming removed 5 bases from V and 5 bases from J; junction bases left unmatched: 6. Looked up from germline, CDR1 is KGHSH and CDR2 is LQKENI. CDR3 size: 15 residues. This chain's CDR3 is CASSTSGLADNEQFF. CDR3 sequence (DNA): TGTGCCAGCTCAACTTCTGGACTAGCGGACAATGAGCAGTTCTTC. Based on the CDR3 plus reference TRBV18 and TRBJ2-1, the full variable domain is NAGVMQNPRHLVRRRGQEARLRCSPMKGHSHVYWYRQLPEEGLKFMVYLQKENIIDESGMPKERFSAEFPKEGPSILRIQQVVRGDSAAYFCASSTSGLADNEQFFGPGTRLTVL.

This chain joins TRBV20-1 and TRBJ2-1, with a weak D call TRBD1 (5 bases). The CDR3 spans 15 residues. From germline, CDR1 is DFQATT and CDR2 SNEGSKA (reference sequence). Between the trimmed V and J ends, which lost 6 bases and 7 bases, there was a span of 22 bases. In DNA form, the CDR3 reads TGCAGTGCATACCTAAAGGGGATGGCATGGAATGAGCAGTTCTTC. Translated: CSAYLKGMAWNEQFF.

In nucleotides, the CDR3 is TGTGCCTGGAGCCCAGGGGGGGGCACCCCGCAGCAGTACTTC. Amino acids: CAWSPGGGTPQQYF. This chain uses TRBV30 with TRBJ2-7; either TRBD1 or TRBD2 may supply D (7 bases each). V gave up 3 bases and J gave up 8 bases, with 20 bases separating them. This CDR3 contains 14 residues. Per the germline V gene, CDR1 is GTSNPN and CDR2 is SVGIG (reference sequence).

The V gene is TRBV19, the J gene TRBJ2-2; D is uncertain. Germline V gene sequence: CDR1 LNHDA, CDR2 SQIVND (reference sequence). This CDR3 has 12 amino acids. V gave up 9 bases and J gave up 1 base, with 6 bases separating them. The CDR3 here is CASLGNTGELFF. DNA of the CDR3: TGTGCCAGCCTAGGGAACACCGGGGAGCTGTTTTTT.

V gene TRBV14 combines with J gene TRBJ2-7; no definite D call. Germline V CDR1 and CDR2: SGHDN, FVKESK. The CDR3 loop spans 12 amino acids. Trimming removed 3 bases at V and 3 bases at J, with 6 bases between. CDR3 residues: CASSHTVYEQYF. The CDR3 coding sequence is TGTGCCAGCAGCCACACGGTCTACGAGCAGTACTTC.

The chain has TRBV30 and TRBJ1-1; 9 nucleotides align to TRBD1. CDR3 size: 13 residues. Trimming at V came to 1 base and at J to 5 bases, leaving 2 bases not matched to a gene. CDR1 and CDR2 (germline): GTSNPN, SVGIG (reference sequence). CDR3 protein: CAWSATGGTEAFF. The CDR3 DNA sequence: TGTGCCTGGAGTGCGACAGGGGGGACTGAAGCTTTCTTT.

The V and J genes are TRBV28 and TRBJ2-7, with D unresolved. Germline V gene sequence: CDR1 MDHEN, CDR2 SYDVKM. Trimming pared 3 bases from V and 3 bases from J, leaving 6 bases between. The CDR3 has 12 amino acids. CDR3 in amino acids: CASSFKGYEQYF. The CDR3 coding sequence is TGTGCCAGCAGTTTCAAGGGCTACGAGCAGTACTTC.

This clonotype has just one count. This chain joins TRBV5-5 and TRBJ2-5; TRBD2 matches 15 bases. Germline-derived CDR1 and CDR2 are SGHKS and YYEKEE (reference sequence). This CDR3 is 17 amino acids long. J was trimmed by 2 bases and V by 4 bases; bases with no gene match: 6. CDR3 coding DNA: TGTGCCAGCAGCGGGGGACTAGCGGGGGGATGGCAAGAGACCCAGTACTTC. Translating it yields CASSGGLAGGWQETQYF.